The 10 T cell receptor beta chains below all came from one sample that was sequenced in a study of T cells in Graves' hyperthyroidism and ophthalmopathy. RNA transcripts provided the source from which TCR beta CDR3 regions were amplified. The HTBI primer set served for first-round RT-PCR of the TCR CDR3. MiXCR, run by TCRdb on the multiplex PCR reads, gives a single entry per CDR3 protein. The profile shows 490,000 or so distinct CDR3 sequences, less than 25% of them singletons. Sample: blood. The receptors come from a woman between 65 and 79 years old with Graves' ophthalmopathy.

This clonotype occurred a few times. The CDR3: CASSRIRFSGTNTGELFF. CDR3 sequence (DNA): TGTGCCAGCAGCAGGATTCGCTTTAGCGGGACTAACACCGGGGAGCTGTTTTTT. The V and J genes are TRBV7-2 and TRBJ2-2, with 8 nucleotides matching TRBD2. The germline CDR1 and CDR2 sequences are SGHTA and FQGNSA. Trimming cost V 5 bases and J 2 bases; bases outside gene matches: 13. This CDR3 has 18 amino acids.

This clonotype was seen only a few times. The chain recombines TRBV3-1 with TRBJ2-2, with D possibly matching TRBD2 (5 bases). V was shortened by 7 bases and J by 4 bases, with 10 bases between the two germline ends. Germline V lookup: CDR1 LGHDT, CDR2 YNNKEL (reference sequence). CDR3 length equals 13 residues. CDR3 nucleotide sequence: TGTGCCAGCACCCCCGGAGGCACCGGGGAGCTGTTTTTT. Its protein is CASTPGGTGELFF.

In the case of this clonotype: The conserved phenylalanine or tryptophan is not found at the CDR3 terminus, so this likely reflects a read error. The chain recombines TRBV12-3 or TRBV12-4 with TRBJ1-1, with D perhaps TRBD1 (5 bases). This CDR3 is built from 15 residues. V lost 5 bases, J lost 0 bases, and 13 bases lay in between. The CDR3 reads CASSPGDRLNTEAFS. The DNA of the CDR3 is TGTGCCAGCAGTCCCGGTGACAGATTGAACACTGAAGCTTTCTCT.

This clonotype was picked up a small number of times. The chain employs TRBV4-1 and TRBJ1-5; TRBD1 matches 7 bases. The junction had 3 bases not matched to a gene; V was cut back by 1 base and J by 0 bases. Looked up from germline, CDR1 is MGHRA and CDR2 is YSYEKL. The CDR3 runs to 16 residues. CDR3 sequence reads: CASSQGQGYSNQPQHF. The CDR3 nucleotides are TGCGCCAGCAGCCAAGGACAGGGATATAGCAATCAGCCCCAGCATTTT.

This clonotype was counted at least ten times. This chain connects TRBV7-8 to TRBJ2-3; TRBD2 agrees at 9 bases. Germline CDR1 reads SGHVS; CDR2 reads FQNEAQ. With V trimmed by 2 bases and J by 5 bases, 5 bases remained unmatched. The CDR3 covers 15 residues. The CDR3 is CASSLRREGRDTQYF. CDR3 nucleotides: TGTGCCAGCAGCTTACGGCGGGAGGGCCGAGATACGCAGTATTTT.

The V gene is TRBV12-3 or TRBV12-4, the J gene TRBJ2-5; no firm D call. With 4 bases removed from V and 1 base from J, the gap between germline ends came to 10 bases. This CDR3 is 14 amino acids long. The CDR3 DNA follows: TGTGCCAGCAGTTCTGGGCCAGGCCAAGAGACCCAGTACTTC. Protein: CASSSGPGQETQYF.

Here the CDR3 reads CASRKDRSENYGYTF. CDR3 DNA sequence: TGTGCCAGCAGAAAAGACAGGTCCGAAAACTATGGCTACACCTTC. The rearrangement uses TRBV7-2 and TRBJ1-2, with a possible D match to TRBD1 (6 bases). Germline V CDR1 and CDR2: SGHTA, FQGNSA. This CDR3 has 15 residues. The V gene lost 6 bases and the J gene lost 2 bases, with 16 bases spanning the gap.

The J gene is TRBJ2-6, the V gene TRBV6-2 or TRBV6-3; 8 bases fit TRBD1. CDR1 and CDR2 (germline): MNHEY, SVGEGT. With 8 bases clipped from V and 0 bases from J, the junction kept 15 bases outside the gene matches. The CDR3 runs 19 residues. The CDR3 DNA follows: TGTGCCAGCCCAACGACAGGGGCCGTCCAACACTCTGGGGCCAACGTCCTGACTTTC. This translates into CASPTTGAVQHSGANVLTF.

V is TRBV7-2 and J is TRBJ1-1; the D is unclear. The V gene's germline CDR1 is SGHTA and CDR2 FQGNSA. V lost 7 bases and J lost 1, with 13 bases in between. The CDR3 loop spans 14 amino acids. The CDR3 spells CASKNQPGNTEAFF. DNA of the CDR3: TGTGCCAGCAAAAACCAGCCGGGGAACACTGAAGCTTTCTTT.

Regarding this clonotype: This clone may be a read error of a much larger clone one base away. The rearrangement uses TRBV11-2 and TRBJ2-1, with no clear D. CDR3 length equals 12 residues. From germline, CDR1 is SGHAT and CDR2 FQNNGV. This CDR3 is CGSSSFGNEQFF. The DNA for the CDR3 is TGTGGCAGCAGCTCTTTTGGCAATGAGCAGTTCTTC.